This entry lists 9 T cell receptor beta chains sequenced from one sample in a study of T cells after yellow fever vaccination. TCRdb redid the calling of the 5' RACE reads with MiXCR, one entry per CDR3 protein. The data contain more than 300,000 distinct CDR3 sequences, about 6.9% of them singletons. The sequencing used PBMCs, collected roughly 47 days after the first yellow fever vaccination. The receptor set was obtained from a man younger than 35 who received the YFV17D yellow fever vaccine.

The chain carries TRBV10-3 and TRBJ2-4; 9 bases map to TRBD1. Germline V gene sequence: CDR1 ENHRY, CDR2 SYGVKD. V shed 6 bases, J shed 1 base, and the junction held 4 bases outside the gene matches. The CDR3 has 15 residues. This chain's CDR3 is CAISRTGEAKNIQYF. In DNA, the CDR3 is TGTGCCATCAGCCGGACAGGGGAGGCCAAAAACATTCAGTACTTC.

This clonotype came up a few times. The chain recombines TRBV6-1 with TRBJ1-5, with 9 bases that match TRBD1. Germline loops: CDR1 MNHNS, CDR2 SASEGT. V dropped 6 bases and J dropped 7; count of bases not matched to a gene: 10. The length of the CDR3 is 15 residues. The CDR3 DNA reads TGTGCCAGCAGCCCCGGGACAGGGTCCTACCAGCCCCAGCATTTT. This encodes CASSPGTGSYQPQHF.

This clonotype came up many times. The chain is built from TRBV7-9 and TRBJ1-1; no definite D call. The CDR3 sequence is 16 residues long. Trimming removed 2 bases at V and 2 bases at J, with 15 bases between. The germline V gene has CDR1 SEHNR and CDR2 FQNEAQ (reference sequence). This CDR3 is CASSLNIGPLNTEAFF. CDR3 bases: TGTGCCAGCAGCTTAAATATTGGGCCCTTAAACACTGAAGCTTTCTTT.

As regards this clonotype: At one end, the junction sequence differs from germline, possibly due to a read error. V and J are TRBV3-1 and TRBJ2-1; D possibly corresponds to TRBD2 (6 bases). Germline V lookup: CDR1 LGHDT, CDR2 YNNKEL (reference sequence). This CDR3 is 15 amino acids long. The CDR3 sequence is CASTQEVRGGNEQFF. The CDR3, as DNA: TGTGCCAGCACCCAAGAGGTGCGGGGAGGCAATGAGCAGTTCTTC.

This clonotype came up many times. The CDR3 DNA follows: TGTGCCAGCAGCCATGACAGGGGGAACAACCCCTATGGCTACACCTTC. Its translation is CASSHDRGNNPYGYTF. The gene calls are TRBV5-5 and TRBJ1-2; TRBD1 matches at 9 bases. V lost 4 bases, J lost 4 bases, and 11 bases stayed unmatched. The CDR3 runs 16 residues. Germline CDR1 is SGHKS and CDR2 is YYEKEE (reference sequence).

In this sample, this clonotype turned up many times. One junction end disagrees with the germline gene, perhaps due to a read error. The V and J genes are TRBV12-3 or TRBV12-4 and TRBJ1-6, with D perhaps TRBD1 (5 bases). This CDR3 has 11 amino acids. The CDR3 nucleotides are TGTGCCAGCAGGCTGGATGGACGGACATTCTTT. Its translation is CASRLDGRTFF.

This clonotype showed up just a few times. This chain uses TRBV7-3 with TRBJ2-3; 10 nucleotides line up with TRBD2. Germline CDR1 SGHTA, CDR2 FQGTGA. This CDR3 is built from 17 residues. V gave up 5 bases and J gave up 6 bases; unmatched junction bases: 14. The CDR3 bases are TGTGCCAGCAGCGCCTCGGATTCTAGCGGGGGAAGGGATACGCAGTATTTT. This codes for CASSASDSSGGRDTQYF.

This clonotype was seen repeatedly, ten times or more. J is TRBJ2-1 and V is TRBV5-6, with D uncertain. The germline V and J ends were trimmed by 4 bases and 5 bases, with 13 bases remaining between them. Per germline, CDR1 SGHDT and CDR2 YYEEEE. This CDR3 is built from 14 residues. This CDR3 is CASSPGLRHNEQFF. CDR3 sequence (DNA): TGTGCCAGCAGCCCCGGGCTACGGCACAATGAGCAGTTCTTC.

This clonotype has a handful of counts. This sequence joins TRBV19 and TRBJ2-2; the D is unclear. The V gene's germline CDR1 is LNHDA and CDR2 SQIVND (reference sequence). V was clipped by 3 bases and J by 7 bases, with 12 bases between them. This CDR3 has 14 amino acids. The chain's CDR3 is CASSMQVRSGELFF. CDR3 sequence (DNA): TGTGCCAGTAGTATGCAAGTGAGGAGCGGGGAGCTGTTTTTT.